Sequencing of this T cell receptor (beta chain) was carried out in a study of patients and donors after allogeneic stem cell transplantation. TCRdb independently ran MiXCR on the RT-PCR reads; one entry per CDR3 protein. In the table there are more than 850,000 distinct CDR3 sequences, 15% to 20% of which are singletons. The V gene lost 6 bases and the J gene lost 4 bases, with 16 bases spanning the gap. CDR1 is MNHNS and CDR2 is SASEGT in the germline V gene. The CDR3 has 15 amino acids. V and J are TRBV6-1 and TRBJ1-3, with D perhaps matching TRBD1 (5 bases). The clonotype comes from a human donor who was either an allogeneic HSCT recipient or a stem cell or donor lymphocyte infusion donor (not recorded which). It is not recorded whose cells these are; they may come from a transplant donor. The material sequenced was blood, either unsorted or a sorted T cell fraction (not recorded which). The DNA for the CDR3 is TGTGCCAGCAGCCCTATGCAGGGACTGGGAAACACCATATATTTT. This gives the protein CASSPMQGLGNTIYF.